The T cell receptor (beta chain) under discussion was sequenced for a study of memory CD4+ T cells and cytomegalovirus serostatus. Single viable CD3+CD4+CD8-CD45RO+ cells were sorted as the memory CD4+ T cells. Total CD4+ T cells were enriched by CD4 positive selection. TCRdb's table, derived via immunoSEQ multiplex PCR, lists solely in-frame clones and lacks some. Of 45,000 to 50,000 clones listed, around 77% are singletons. General study results and limits: A US-trained random forest predicted CMV serostatus with median AUC approximately 0.9.

With regard to this clone: Its antigen is as yet unknown.

The length of the CDR3 is 14 residues. Germline V CDR1 and CDR2: SGHAT, FQNNGV. V dropped 4 bases and J dropped 3 bases, with 12 bases sitting between them. The clonotype originates from an adult in good health and CMV-seronegative. The rearrangement uses TRBV11-2 and TRBJ1-1; TRBD1 is a possible D gene (5 bases). Sequenced material: memory CD4+ T cells from blood. In nucleotides, the CDR3 is TGTGCCAGCAGCTCGGGACCGGGCTACACTGAAGCTTTCTTT. Amino acid sequence: CASSSGPGYTEAFF. Using reference TRBV11-2 and TRBJ1-1 for the parts outside the CDR3, the full variable domain is EAGVAQSPRYKIIEKRQSVAFWCNPISGHATLYWYQQILGQGPKLLIQFQNNGVVDDSQLPKDRFSAERLKGVDSTLKIQPAKLEDSAVYLCASSSGPGYTEAFFGQGTRLTVV.